Reported below is one TCR beta chain. Its binding antigen is unknown. No per-base quality is available; no much larger clone lies one base away. These data originate in a study of T cell responses to AZD1222 COVID-19 vaccine (dated by TCRdb to the early 2020s). For the wider study: Because spike-specific TCR depth and breadth did not differ between the two schedules, AZD1222 recipients who got a second dose at roughly 4 weeks were pooled with those who got a second dose at roughly 12 weeks. A total of 230 to 250 trial participants underwent TCR sequencing, of whom roughly 210 had received two doses of AZD1222 and around 25 had received two doses of the MenACWY control vaccine. Trial participants were enrolled by age into subgroups of 18-55, 56-69 and 70-plus years, and 148, 28 and 57 TCR-sequenced participants, respectively, were included in these subgroups. Findings and caveats that apply to the study as a whole: Conclusions about previously exposed vaccinees are limited because only six or seven AZD1222 recipients were SARS-CoV-2 seropositive at baseline. No day 14 peak-response samples were available, so repertoires were characterized only after the peak T cell response. CD4 TCRs associated with the vaccine covered the entire spike protein, and the dominant responses were in regions 160-218 and 743-854. Epitopes outside the regions mutated in the B.1.351 and B.1.1.7 variants were reportedly recognized by nearly half of the unique spike-specific TCRs. A significant rise in spike-specific TCR breadth and depth was observed after two AZD1222 doses relative to day 0 and relative to MenACWY recipients. In the small 56-69-year group, the increase in depth fell short of significance, most likely because of low power. Participants were mostly white British, with more females than males. The authors suggested clonal diversity may have been underestimated.

The V end loses 6 bases and the J end loses 8 bases, and a stretch of 19 bases separates them. CDR1 and CDR2 are read off the germline V gene as SQVTM and ANQGSEA. The CDR3 goes from the cysteine to the phenylalanine over 13 residues. Only the CDR3 portion is preserved as DNA: 39 bases, with reading frame beginning at the first base. The CDR3 regions of human TCRbeta chains were subjected to immunosequencing. Under the source paper's analysis protocol: Repertoire TCRs were matched against a reference library of SARS-CoV-2-specific TCRs generated with the MIRA antigen-specificity platform. Breadth was defined as the fraction of unique TCRs that were SARS-CoV-2-associated, and depth was defined as the fraction of total T cells that were SARS-CoV-2-associated. Using the MIRA data, every spike-specific TCR was mapped to the spike region that the TCR reacted to and assigned to either a CD4 or a CD8 class. Log10-transformed breadth and depth values were compared by one-way ANOVA with Sidak's multiple comparisons tests. TCRdb took over this immuneACCESS table, retaining in-frame rearrangements with V and J assigned. Such tables are incomplete; in checked studies, under half of the missing clones stem from an unresolved V gene, and the remainder is unexplained. V and J calls and clone size are given by that table; D and trimming were obtained from the DNA. In this sample the table shows over 100,000 clones, 90% to 95% of which occur a single time. The top ten hold roughly 7% of the sample.

Taken with the paper, the label for time point translates to: baseline before first vaccination. Samples from vaccinated people were obtained from the UK trials COV001 and COV002, which included a single-blind randomized controlled phase 2/3 trial of AZD1222 (ChAdOx1 nCoV-19) in healthy adults. For TCRbeta chain sequencing, PBMC samples were collected from trial participants at day 0 and at day 28 after the second dose. The chain employs TRBV29-1 and TRBJ1-2; possibly the D gene is TRBD1, per 5 matching bases. The source material was peripheral blood, sampled on day 0 of AZD1222 vaccination. This TCR was sampled from an adult in good health. CDR3 sequence: CSVRNSGTWGYTF. The nucleotides read TGCAGCGTACGTAATTCCGGGACGTGGGGCTACACCTTC.